This T cell receptor beta chain is drawn from a study of circulating and synovial CD4+ cells in juvenile arthritis. General study points: Deeper sequencing increased measured overlap with synovial clonotypes.

Measured with immunoSEQ multiplex PCR; TCRdb has only the in-frame clones, and not every one. This repertoire shows some 33,000 clones, 85% to 95% found once; its top ten account for around 0.64%. Germline V CDR1 and CDR2: SNHLY, FYNNEI. The CDR3 consists of 14 residues. To note about this clone: Its antigen is not identified. One end of the junction varies from germline; a read error may be responsible. Other DNA sequences in the sample encode the same CDR3.

The clonotype comes from a human donor with juvenile idiopathic arthritis. The rearrangement links TRBV2 to TRBJ1-6, with a tentative D call TRBD1 (6 bases). Sequenced sample: CD4+ T cells from blood. CDR3 protein: CASSATGYNSPLHF. In nucleotides, the CDR3 is TGTGCCAGCAGCGCGACAGGTTATAATTCCCCCCTCCACTTT.